This T cell receptor (beta chain) was obtained from a study of blood T cell repertoires in COVID-19 (dated by TCRdb to the early 2020s). In the study overall: Samples covering the acute and convalescent phases of COVID-19 were provided by collaborators in the United States, Italy and Spain. The prospective study material was composed of cDNA or gDNA derived from T cells, B-cell-depleted T cells, or PBMCs. Subjects who had been exposed to COVID-19, were actively infected with it, or had recovered from it provided the deeply sampled blood TCRbeta repertoires that made up the dataset. The repertoires were released in a freely available public database meant as a resource for research on the immune response to SARS-CoV-2. The samples were drawn from two sources: the first 160 participants of the ongoing ImmuneRACE study, and about 1,300 subjects contributed by 6 global collaborators. The sample metadata nearly always contained a de-identified subject ID, COVID-19 status, age in years and sex. HLA class I and class II types, where available, came from metadata supplied by the sample provider rather than from assay-based typing. Study-level results and caveats: How much clinical and demographic metadata was included differed by source and by participant, and the metadata was provided uncurated.

The germline V gene (reference sequence) provides CDR1 GTSNPN and CDR2 SVGIG. The cysteine opens and the phenylalanine closes a CDR3 of 14 amino acids. The read is trimmed to its CDR3 DNA, 42 bases read in frame from base 1. At the junction V is shortened by 0 bases and J by 10 bases, with 13 bases in between. The immunoSEQ Assay, a bias-controlled multiplex PCR, was used to amplify TCRbeta CDR3 regions from genomic DNA. The study's own analysis went as follows. The number of nucleated cells in each sample was estimated by amplification of reference gene primers within the assay. Sequence reads were collapsed and filtered to measure the absolute abundance of every unique TCRbeta CDR3 rearrangement. For each sample, productive Simpson clonality was calculated as the square root of Simpson's diversity index over productive rearrangements. The table was pulled from immuneACCESS by TCRdb, which kept in-frame rearrangements only. Such tables lose some clones; where checked, under half of the loss comes from unresolved V genes, and the rest has no known cause. Clone size and V and J calls were adopted from that table, with D and trimming inferred from the DNA. In all, the sample holds about 150,000 clones, and around four fifths of those were seen once. The ten largest clones take up around 7.1% of the sample.

In the prospective study, participants were roughly 18 to 95 years old, resided in about two dozen geographic areas of the United States, and were enrolled through a virtual design. Cohort assignment in the prospective study relied on participant-reported clinical history from a screening survey and a study questionnaire. For ImmuneRACE Cohort 3, a participant was defined as recovered based on two consecutive negative NP/OP PCR tests, clearance by a healthcare professional, or resolution of symptoms. In the prospective study, mobile phlebotomists collected whole blood, serum and a nasopharyngeal or oropharyngeal swab from each participant. Additional blood draws and questionnaires over an approximately 2-month period could optionally be provided by prospective study participants. Prospective study blood samples were shipped either frozen or at room temperature before DNA extraction. With respect to this clone: Its antigen has not been determined. No per-base quality is available; no much larger clone lies one base away.

The source is a middle-aged man who had recovered from COVID-19. The chain was built from TRBV30 and TRBJ1-6; the D gene is possibly TRBD1, with 5 bases matching. Sequenced sample: PBMCs or T cells enriched from blood (not recorded which). The DNA sequence is given as TGTGCCTGGAGTGTATCAGGGAACGGATCACCCCTCCACTTT. Its protein reads: CAWSVSGNGSPLHF.